The present T cell receptor beta chain was sequenced within a study of CD8 T cells in Susac syndrome. This CDR3 contains 16 residues. The V gene lost 3 bases and the J gene lost 4 bases, with 16 bases spanning the gap. The germline V gene encodes CDR1 SGHRS and CDR2 YFSETQ. TCR beta from blood CD8+ and CD4+ T cells was sequenced. Healthy donors served as the controls. They were matched for age and sex. Isolation of CD8+ and CD4+ T cells was performed negatively, whereas enrichment of TEMRA cells was done by FACS. RNA, at about 0.5 to 1 ug, was reverse transcribed with random hexamers. An immunoSEQ multiplex PCR amplified TCR beta CDR3 over 54 Vbeta and 13 Jbeta. MiXCR, applied by TCRdb to the immunoSEQ multiplex PCR reads, yields one record per CDR3 protein. The sample records 120,000 to 150,000 distinct CDR3 sequences, roughly 94% being singletons.

The sequenced sample consisted of CD4+ T cells from PBMCs. This TCR was sampled from a human donor in good health. V and J are TRBV5-1 and TRBJ2-2, with a possible D match to TRBD1 (7 bases). CDR3 sequence reads: CASSSTTGRPTGELFF. As DNA, the CDR3 is TGCGCCAGCAGCTCGACGACAGGGAGGCCCACCGGGGAGCTGTTTTTT. Full variable domain (remainder filled in from reference TRBV5-1 and TRBJ2-2): KAGVTQTPRYLIKTRGQQVTLSCSPISGHRSVSWYQQTPGQGLQFLFEYFSETQRNKGNFPGRFSGRQFSNSRSEMNVSTLELGDSALYLCASSSTTGRPTGELFFGEGSRLTVL.